The subject of this entry is one T cell receptor beta chain. The data derive from a study of monozygotic twins with inflammatory bowel disease. cDNA for TCRalpha and TCRbeta was amplified by nested PCRs of 15 to 20 then roughly 10 cycles. TCRdb re-called the 5' RACE reads; one entry per CDR3 protein, DNA not given. The sample has approximately 400,000 distinct CDR3 sequences; the top ten hold approximately 2.4%. The length of the CDR3 is 15 residues. Germline loops: CDR1 LGHNA, CDR2 YNFKEQ. The source is a human donor with ulcerative colitis or Crohn's disease, or a healthy co-twin of an affected twin (not recorded which). Sample: blood. The chain recombines TRBV4-2 with TRBJ2-7. CDR3 amino acids: CASSQGRDATYEQYF.